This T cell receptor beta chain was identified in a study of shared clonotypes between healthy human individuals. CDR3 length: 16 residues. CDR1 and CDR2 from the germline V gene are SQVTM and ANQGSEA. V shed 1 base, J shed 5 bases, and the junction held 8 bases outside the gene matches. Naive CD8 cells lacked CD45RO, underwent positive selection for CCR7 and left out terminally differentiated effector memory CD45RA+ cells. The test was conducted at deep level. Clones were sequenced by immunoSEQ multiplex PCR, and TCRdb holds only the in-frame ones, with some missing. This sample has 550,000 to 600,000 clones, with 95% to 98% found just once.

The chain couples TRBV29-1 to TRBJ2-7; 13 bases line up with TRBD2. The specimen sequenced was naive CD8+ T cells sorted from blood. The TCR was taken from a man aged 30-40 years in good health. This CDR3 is CSVEGGPGLAGHEQYF. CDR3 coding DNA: TGCAGCGTTGAAGGGGGTCCGGGACTAGCGGGACACGAGCAGTACTTC.